This T cell receptor beta chain was recovered during a study of cytomegalovirus exposure and HLA in healthy donors. General observations from the study: Most TCR sequences were seen very rarely across donors, but some public TCRs occurred in many. Earlier results showed most TCR beta V segments being productive about 90% or about 30% of the time. Highly shared sequence variants in one cluster were likely a sequencing artifact.

Germline CDR1 SGHNT, CDR2 YYREEE (reference sequence). The length of the CDR3 is 16 residues. V shed 3 bases and J shed 0 bases, with 13 bases lying between them. The PCR was carried out with 60 Vbeta primers and 13 Jbeta primers. Sequenced by immunoSEQ multiplex PCR; TCRdb stores in-frame clones only, minus some. The data show under 140,000 clones, around three quarters seen once. For this clone: The antigen is not known.

Material: PBMCs. The clonotype comes from a woman aged 30 to 39 in good health and CMV-seronegative. The chain uses TRBV5-4 and TRBJ2-1; D call uncertain. The CDR3 DNA reads as TGTGCCAGCAGCTGGCGCGGAAAAAGCTCCTACAATGAGCAGTTCTTC. Protein sequence: CASSWRGKSSYNEQFF.